This T cell receptor beta chain appears in the sequencing data of a study of response to subunit inactivated influenza vaccine. Study outcomes and limitations: A suggestion made by the authors is that each seasonal influenza vaccination recruits few new T cells.

There are 16 residues in the CDR3. V shed 1 base, J shed 6 bases, and the junction held 6 bases outside the gene matches. From germline, CDR1 is SGHAT and CDR2 FQNNGV. Concerning this clonotype itself: Its antigen is undetermined.

From the RT-PCR reads, TCRdb called clonotypes with MiXCR, one entry per CDR3 protein. The sample contains approximately 700,000 distinct CDR3 sequences, 15% to 17% of which appear only once. The clonotype was recovered from a man between 50 and 59 years old who received an inactivated influenza vaccine. Specimen: PBMCs from blood, collected about 13 days after vaccination. This chain uses TRBV11-2 with TRBJ1-5, with 10 bases that match TRBD1. CDR3 nucleotide sequence: TGTGCCAGCAGCTTAGGGGACAGGGGTGGGGGTCAGCCCCAGCATTTT. This encodes CASSLGDRGGGQPQHF.